Listed here is a single T cell receptor beta chain. Its antigen is unknown. Here immunoSEQ multiplex PCR was the method, and the copy in TCRdb shows in-frame clones only, minus some. The table includes about 580,000 clones, 95% to 98% detected once. The entry originates in a study of shared clonotypes between healthy human individuals. Regarding the study as a whole: Sorted-subset sequencing, rarefaction showed, was incomplete despite large depth. Estimated clonotype richness was generally higher in naive than memory subsets. Non-shared clonotypes had lower generation probabilities than those shared by all four donors.

This CDR3 is built from 13 residues. Germline V CDR1 and CDR2: MNHEY, SVGAGI. Trimming pared 0 bases from V and 7 bases from J, leaving 7 bases between. Naive CD8 cells, CD45RO-negative and positively selected for CCR7, excluded terminally differentiated effector memory CD45RA+ cells. The V call is TRBV6-5, the J call TRBJ1-5; unclear D gene. Sequencing was carried out using naive CD8+ T cells sorted from blood. This sequence was found in a young man in good health. CDR3 region: CASSYSIGQPQHF. The CDR3 DNA reads TGTGCCAGCAGTTACTCGATTGGGCAGCCCCAGCATTTT.